A selection of T cell receptor beta chains follows, all from one sample in a study of OX40 agonist ivuxolimab in advanced cancers. Only in-frame clones appear in the TCRdb table, and some are missing; sequencing was by immunoSEQ multiplex PCR. The sample has around 67,000 clones; over 70% are singletons. The specimen comprised CD4+ or CD8+ T cells sorted from blood, sampled in a trial of the OX40 agonist ivuxolimab. The source is an adult with an advanced solid tumor such as melanoma, head and neck, liver or kidney cancer. CDR3s include the opening cysteine and the closing phenylalanine or tryptophan. A D gene is named only where the DNA matches it firmly. Clone size is stated in some rows and not others, as once, few, many or a class when expanded.

j_gene | abundance | v_gene | d_gene | CDR3aa | CDR3nt
TRBJ2-1 | NA | TRBV7-6 | NA | CASSRDQGLQWNEQFF | TGTGCCAGCAGCCGCGACCAGGGCCTCCAATGGAATGAGCAGTTCTTC
TRBJ1-3 | NA | TRBV6-1 | NA | CASSGGHYSGNTIYF | TGTGCCAGCAGCGGGGGACACTACTCTGGAAACACCATATATTTT
TRBJ2-3 | few | TRBV30 | NA | CAWSSRWGRASTDTQYF | TGTGCCTGGAGTTCACGATGGGGCAGGGCTAGCACAGATACGCAGTATTTT
TRBJ1-5 | NA | TRBV19 | NA | CASRQFEQPQHF | TGTGCCAGCCGACAGTTCGAGCAGCCCCAGCATTTT
TRBJ1-2 | once | TRBV15 | NA | CATSRSSGANYGYTF | TGTGCCACCAGCAGAAGTTCAGGGGCTAACTATGGCTACACCTTC
TRBJ2-1 | NA | TRBV27 | TRBD1 | CASSYDRGLSYNEQFF | TGTGCCAGCAGTTACGACAGGGGGCTTTCCTACAATGAGCAGTTCTTC
TRBJ2-3 | NA | TRBV7-9 | TRBD1 | CASSTRQGANTDTQYF | TGTGCCAGCAGCACCCGACAGGGGGCAAACACAGATACGCAGTATTTT
TRBJ2-3 | NA | TRBV5-1 | NA | CASSPGQMDTQYF | TGCGCCAGCAGCCCAGGTCAGATGGATACGCAGTATTTT
TRBJ2-5 | NA | TRBV7-8 | NA | CASSFLGGIQETQYF | TGTGCCAGCAGCTTTTTAGGAGGGATCCAAGAGACCCAGTACTTC
TRBJ1-6 | NA | TRBV5-1 | NA | CASSDSNSPLHF | TGCGCCAGCAGCGACAGTAATTCACCCCTCCACTTT
TRBJ2-3 | NA | TRBV7-2 | NA | CASSLAGLTDTQYF | TGTGCCAGCAGCTTAGCTGGGCTTACGGATACGCAGTATTTT
TRBJ2-5 | NA | TRBV19 | NA | CASNPGGGRSGETQYF | TGTGCCAGTAACCCCGGAGGTGGGAGAAGCGGAGAGACCCAGTACTTC
TRBJ2-3 | NA | TRBV7-9 | TRBD1 | CASSLRTGSSNTQYF | TGTGCCAGCAGCTTACGGACAGGGAGTTCGAATACGCAGTATTTT
TRBJ1-4 | NA | TRBV6-5 | TRBD1 | CASSGQGASNEKLFF | TGTGCCAGCTCAGGACAGGGGGCTTCTAATGAAAAACTGTTTTTT
TRBJ2-5 | NA | TRBV7-8 | NA | CASSPLRAQETQYF | TGTGCCAGCAGCCCTCTGCGGGCCCAAGAGACCCAGTACTTC
TRBJ1-1 | NA | TRBV6-4 | NA | CASSDSMRAFF | TGTGCCAGCAGTGACTCTATGAGGGCTTTCTTT
TRBJ1-2 | few | TRBV5-4 | TRBD1 | CASSWTLGQGLYGYTF | TGTGCCAGCAGCTGGACCCTAGGACAGGGACTCTATGGCTACACCTTC
TRBJ2-5 | NA | TRBV15 | NA | CATSREWPEKETQYF | TGTGCCACCAGCAGAGAGTGGCCAGAGAAAGAGACCCAGTACTTC
TRBJ2-7 | NA | TRBV18 | NA | CASSDLEEQYF | TGTGCCAGCTCCGATTTGGAGGAGCAGTACTTC
TRBJ2-2 | few | TRBV10-3 | NA | CAISESLSVAGELFF | TGTGCCATCAGTGAGTCGTTAAGCGTCGCCGGGGAGCTGTTTTTT
TRBJ2-7 | NA | TRBV6-1 | NA | CASSQNYEQYF | TGTGCCAGCAGCCAAAACTACGAGCAGTACTTC
TRBJ1-6 | NA | TRBV11-2 | NA | CASSLGTEWPLHF | TGTGCCAGCAGCTTAGGGACAGAGTGGCCCCTCCACTTT
TRBJ1-2 | NA | TRBV2 | NA | CASSPDITYGYTF | TGTGCCAGCAGTCCGGACATTACCTATGGCTACACCTTC
TRBJ2-5 | NA | TRBV5-1 | NA | CASSLEASTQETQYF | TGCGCCAGCAGCTTGGAGGCTAGCACCCAAGAGACCCAGTACTTC
TRBJ1-3 | NA | TRBV18 | NA | CASSLLSAPDTGNTIYF | TGTGCCAGCTCACTTCTGAGCGCACCGGACACTGGAAACACCATATATTTT
TRBJ1-5 | NA | TRBV19 | NA | CASSIGPTGNQPQHF | TGTGCCAGTAGTATAGGACCAACCGGCAATCAGCCCCAGCATTTT
TRBJ1-4 | NA | TRBV25-1 | TRBD1 | CASSEFPGGVNEKLFF | TGTGCCAGCAGTGAGTTCCCAGGGGGAGTTAATGAAAAACTGTTTTTT
TRBJ1-5 | few | TRBV6-5 | NA | CASSREGNQPQHF | TGTGCCAGCAGCAGGGAGGGCAATCAGCCCCAGCATTTT
TRBJ1-1 | NA | TRBV7-2 | TRBD1 | CASSRDRETEAFF | TGTGCCAGCAGCCGGGACAGAGAAACTGAAGCTTTCTTT
TRBJ1-1 | few | TRBV7-9 | NA | CASSPRTAVNTEAFF | TGTGCCAGCAGCCCCAGGACAGCCGTGAACACTGAAGCTTTCTTT
TRBJ2-7 | once | TRBV7-2 | TRBD1 | CASSLRQGWTGEQYF | TGTGCCAGCAGCTTAAGACAGGGGTGGACGGGGGAGCAGTACTTC
TRBJ2-4 | NA | TRBV19 | NA | CASSGGGIAKNIQYF | TGTGCCAGTAGCGGGGGTGGAATAGCCAAAAACATTCAGTACTTC
TRBJ2-7 | few | TRBV14 | NA | CASSQVAEWGRATSYEQYF | TGTGCCAGCAGCCAAGTTGCCGAATGGGGCAGGGCCACCTCCTACGAGCAGTACTTC
TRBJ2-5 | NA | TRBV15 | NA | CATSRDRTPQKTQYF | TGTGCCACCAGCAGAGATCGTACCCCTCAGAAGACCCAGTACTTC
TRBJ1-2 | NA | TRBV6-5 | NA | CASSFLGHPTGGYTF | TGTGCCAGCAGTTTTCTTGGACACCCCACGGGAGGCTACACCTTC
TRBJ1-3 | NA | TRBV6-5 | NA | CASSYQRLSSGNTIYF | TGTGCCAGCAGTTACCAACGGCTCAGCTCTGGAAACACCATATATTTT
TRBJ1-6 | medium-sized | TRBV19 | NA | CASSNGGWGNSPLHF | TGTGCCAGTAGTAACGGGGGATGGGGAAATTCACCCCTCCACTTT
TRBJ1-2 | NA | TRBV9 | NA | CASSPQGEDYGYTF | TGTGCCAGCAGCCCACAGGGTGAAGACTATGGCTACACCTTC
TRBJ1-1 | once | TRBV5-1 | NA | CASSFGRSMNTEAFF | TGCGCCAGCAGCTTTGGACGGTCTATGAACACTGAAGCTTTCTTT
TRBJ2-3 | NA | TRBV5-1 | TRBD2 | CASSLVGGMGGRSDTQYF | TGCGCCAGCAGCTTGGTCGGAGGAATGGGGGGGAGATCAGATACGCAGTATTTT
TRBJ2-7 | NA | TRBV14 | NA | CASSQDSGSSYEQYF | TGTGCCAGCAGCCAAGACTCCGGGAGCTCCTACGAGCAGTACTTC
TRBJ2-7 | NA | TRBV20-1 | NA | CSAGNEQYF | TGCAGTGCTGGGAACGAGCAGTACTTC
TRBJ1-1 | few | TRBV18 | TRBD1 | CASSSTGTTEAFF | TGTGCCAGCTCATCGACAGGGACCACTGAAGCTTTCTTT
TRBJ2-3 | few | TRBV5-1 | TRBD1 | CASSPGTVATDTQYF | TGCGCCAGCAGCCCCGGGACAGTTGCCACAGATACGCAGTATTTT
TRBJ2-7 | NA | TRBV30 | NA | CAWSESSYEQYF | TGTGCCTGGAGTGAGAGCTCCTACGAGCAGTACTTC
TRBJ2-7 | NA | TRBV4-1 | TRBD2 | CASSPAGAGGLEQYF | TGCGCCAGCAGCCCCGCTGGGGCGGGGGGTCTCGAGCAGTACTTC
TRBJ2-7 | NA | TRBV4-1 | NA | CASSQKGFKTAYEQYF | TGCGCCAGCAGCCAAAAGGGTTTCAAAACAGCCTACGAGCAGTACTTC
TRBJ2-3 | NA | TRBV6-5 | TRBD2 | CASSLSGTSKDTQYF | TGTGCCAGCAGTTTGTCCGGGACTAGCAAGGATACGCAGTATTTT
TRBJ1-2 | NA | TRBV6-1 | NA | CASSEERVGYGYTF | TGTGCCAGCAGTGAAGAGAGGGTAGGGTATGGCTACACCTTC
TRBJ2-7 | NA | TRBV7-2 | NA | CASSGQFSYEQYF | TGTGCCAGCAGTGGACAGTTCTCCTACGAGCAGTACTTC
TRBJ2-2 | NA | TRBV4-1 | NA | CASSQATIQNTGELFF | TGCGCCAGCAGCCAAGCTACTATCCAGAACACCGGGGAGCTGTTTTTT
TRBJ1-3 | NA | TRBV2 | NA | CASNPGASGNTIYF | TGTGCCAGCAACCCGGGAGCCTCTGGAAACACCATATATTTT
TRBJ2-7 | NA | TRBV7-9 | NA | CASSLEEYEQYF | TGTGCCAGCAGCTTAGAGGAATACGAGCAGTACTTC